Shown below are 32 T cell receptor beta chains from a single sample sequenced in a study of shared clonotypes between healthy human individuals. Positive CCR7 selection of CD45RO-negative cells yielded the naive CD8 cells, and terminally differentiated effector memory CD45RA+ cells were excluded. TCRdb keeps only in-frame clones here, not all; method: immunoSEQ multiplex PCR. The data show around 2,000,000 clones, 90% to 95% seen once. Sequencing was carried out using naive CD8+ T cells from PBMCs. These receptors came from a man aged 18-30 years in good health. Some clones in this sample may be carry-over from other donors' samples.

The DNA of the CDR3 is TGTGCCAGCTACAAAGCAAACATTGACAGGGAGCCTGGAAACACCATATATTTT. This gives the protein CASYKANIDREPGNTIYF. The chain employs TRBV28 and TRBJ1-3; 7 nucleotides match TRBD1. CDR3 length: 18 residues. Looked up from germline, CDR1 is MDHEN and CDR2 is SYDVKM. The V and J ends lost 8 bases and 2 bases, in that order; junction bases with no gene match: 18.

V gene TRBV7-9 combines with J gene TRBJ2-3; D may be TRBD1 or TRBD2 (5 bases each). Trimming removed 11 bases at V and 1 base at J, with 19 bases between. The CDR3 length is 15 residues. Germline CDR1 reads SEHNR; CDR2 reads FQNEAQ (reference sequence). CDR3 in DNA: TGTGCCGCACGGGGCCGGTCCTGGGGCACAGATACGCAGTATTTT. This sequence encodes CAARGRSWGTDTQYF.

The chain employs TRBV7-3 and TRBJ2-7; no clear D. The CDR3 length is 14 residues. Trimming shortened V by 5 bases and J by 2 bases, and 13 bases separated the two germline ends. Germline loops: CDR1 SGHTA, CDR2 FQGTGA. The CDR3 DNA follows: TGTGCCAGCAGCCCGGCGGCAGGACCCTACGAGCAGTACTTC. Protein product: CASSPAAGPYEQYF. Drawing the rest from reference TRBV7-3 and TRBJ2-7, the complete variable domain is GAGVSQTPSNKVTEKGKYVELRCDPISGHTALYWYRQSLGQGPEFLIYFQGTGAADDSGLPNDRFFAVRPEGSVSTLKIQRTERGDSAVYLCASSPAAGPYEQYFGPGTRLTVT.

The chain recombines TRBV5-8 with TRBJ2-1; D may be TRBD1 (6 bases). This CDR3 comprises 16 residues. V lost 0 bases, J lost 0 bases, and 10 bases lay in between. Germline V gene data show CDR1 as SGHTS and CDR2 as YDEGEE. The CDR3 sequence is CASSLARGSSYNEQFF. The CDR3 nucleotides are TGTGCCAGCAGCTTGGCAAGGGGGAGCTCCTACAATGAGCAGTTCTTC.

The rearrangement joins TRBV27 to TRBJ1-3, with TRBD1 as a possible D gene (5 bases). Trimming pared 2 bases from V and 6 bases from J, leaving 17 bases between. The V gene's germline CDR1 is MNHEY and CDR2 SMNVEV (reference sequence). The CDR3 is 16 amino acids. The CDR3 protein is CASSLRRDGSVNTIYF. For the CDR3, the DNA is TGTGCCAGCAGTTTACGACGGGACGGATCGGTAAACACCATATATTTT.

The chain carries TRBV10-3 and TRBJ2-5; 9 nucleotides agree with TRBD2. CDR1 is ENHRY, CDR2 SYGVKD, per germline. Trimming at V came to 3 bases and at J to 2 bases, leaving 13 bases not matched to a gene. This CDR3 spans 18 amino acids. As DNA, the CDR3 is TGTGCCATCAGTGATGGTACGGTCGGACTAGCGCCTCAAGAGACCCAGTACTTC. It is translated as CAISDGTVGLAPQETQYF.

This sequence joins TRBV28 and TRBJ2-2; D may be TRBD2 (5 bases). This CDR3 has 14 residues. The V gene lost 7 bases and the J gene lost 6 bases, with 15 bases spanning the gap. Germline V gene data show CDR1 as MDHEN and CDR2 as SYDVKM. The CDR3 here is CASNPGIRSGELFF. The CDR3 DNA reads as TGTGCCAGCAACCCGGGGATACGATCCGGGGAGCTGTTTTTT.

This chain joins TRBV5-1 and TRBJ1-2, with 8 bases that match TRBD1. Trimming took 0 bases from V and 1 from J; bases not matched to a gene: 8. This CDR3 spans 17 amino acids. Germline V lookup: CDR1 SGHRS, CDR2 YFSETQ. The CDR3 region has the DNA TGCGCCAGCAGCTTGGCCCCAGGGGGCGAACTTAACTATGGCTACACCTTC. Translating it yields CASSLAPGGELNYGYTF.

The rearrangement joins TRBV2 to TRBJ1-1, with TRBD1 identical over 10 bases. V trimming: 2 bases; J trimming: 5 bases; junction bases outside the gene matches: 8. Germline V gene lookup returns CDR1 SNHLY and CDR2 FYNNEI. The CDR3 length is 16 residues. In DNA form, the CDR3 reads TGTGCCAGCAGTGAACCCCGGACAGGGGGACATACTGAAGCTTTCTTT. Translated: CASSEPRTGGHTEAFF.

This chain's CDR3 is CASESVAGELFF. CDR3 nucleotides: TGTGCCAGCGAGTCTGTTGCCGGGGAGCTGTTTTTT. This chain connects TRBV6-5 to TRBJ2-2; D uncertain. Germline V CDR1 and CDR2: MNHEY, SVGAGI. Trimming stripped 8 bases from V and 6 bases from J, with 10 bases between. This CDR3 comprises 12 residues.

The chain couples TRBV4-1 to TRBJ1-5; D not resolved. There are 14 residues in the CDR3. From germline, CDR1 is MGHRA and CDR2 YSYEKL. Between the trimmed V and J ends, which lost 2 bases and 2 bases, there was a span of 7 bases. DNA for the CDR3: TGCGCCAGCAGCCAATCTGCGGGCAATCAGCCCCAGCATTTT. Protein sequence: CASSQSAGNQPQHF.

V is TRBV27 and J is TRBJ2-5; TRBD2 agrees at 10 bases. V shed 5 bases, J shed 3 bases, and the junction held 9 bases outside the gene matches. The germline V gene encodes CDR1 MNHEY and CDR2 SMNVEV (reference sequence). The CDR3 runs to 16 residues. CDR3 amino acids: CASSPIAGGAKETQYF. CDR3 nucleotide sequence: TGTGCCAGCAGTCCCATAGCGGGAGGCGCTAAAGAGACCCAGTACTTC.

This CDR3 is CASSRERTDTQYF. The CDR3 bases are TGCGCCAGCAGTAGGGAACGCACAGATACGCAGTATTTT. The chain links TRBV4-3 to TRBJ2-3; D is ambiguous. The CDR3 has 13 residues. Germline V lookup: CDR1 LGHNA, CDR2 YSLEER. Trimming stripped 6 bases from V and 1 base from J, with 8 bases between.

The rearrangement uses TRBV5-8 and TRBJ2-7; 10 bases fit TRBD2. There are 19 residues in the CDR3. Germline CDR1 reads SGHTS; CDR2 reads YDEGEE. The V segment lost 3 bases and the J segment 3 bases; nucleotides outside the gene matches: 18. CDR3 amino acids: CASSSYSSREAGGGYEQYF. The CDR3 DNA is TGTGCCAGCAGCTCCTACTCAAGTCGAGAAGCGGGAGGGGGCTACGAGCAGTACTTC.

V usage is TRBV7-9 and J usage is TRBJ2-4; 10 bases are a match to TRBD1. In germline, CDR1 is SEHNR, CDR2 FQNEAQ (reference sequence). This CDR3 has 15 amino acids. With V trimmed by 5 bases and J by 3 bases, 4 bases remained unmatched. For the CDR3, the DNA is TGTGCCAGCAGCCCAGGACAGGGGGGCAAAAACATTCAGTACTTC. Protein product: CASSPGQGGKNIQYF.

J is TRBJ2-7 and V is TRBV11-3; 7 nucleotides agree with TRBD1. The CDR3 spans 14 residues. CDR1 SGHNT and CDR2 YENEEA come from the germline V gene. The V segment lost 4 bases and the J segment 4 bases; nucleotides outside the gene matches: 7. This CDR3 reads CASSSLGDSYEQYF. The CDR3 DNA is TGTGCCAGCAGCTCGCTAGGGGACAGTTACGAGCAGTACTTC.

About this clone: This sample also contains other DNA sequences that code for the same CDR3. The gene calls are TRBV27 and TRBJ2-7, with D unresolved. Trimming removed 3 bases at V and 7 bases at J, with 7 bases between. This CDR3 has 11 residues. Germline CDR1 reads MNHEY; CDR2 reads SMNVEV (reference sequence). CDR3 residues: CASSLGLEQYF. In nucleotides, the CDR3 is TGTGCCAGCAGTTTGGGTCTAGAGCAGTACTTC.

The J gene is TRBJ2-7, the V gene TRBV27; a possible D gene is TRBD2 (6 bases). V lost 5 bases, J lost 3 bases, and 14 bases lay in between. CDR3 length equals 14 residues. Germline-derived CDR1 and CDR2 are MNHEY and SMNVEV (reference sequence). The CDR3 DNA follows: TGTGCCAGCAGTCCCCTCCAGGGAGGCTACGAGCAGTACTTC. This encodes CASSPLQGGYEQYF.

This chain joins TRBV6-6 and TRBJ1-2, with D unresolved. Germline loops: CDR1 MNHNY, CDR2 SVGAGI (reference sequence). CDR3 length equals 15 residues. The V and J ends lost 2 bases and 0 bases respectively, with 10 bases between them. CDR3 in DNA: TGTGCCAGCAGTTACCCGGATGCGTCTAACTATGGCTACACCTTC. Its protein product is CASSYPDASNYGYTF.

The chain joins TRBV19 to TRBJ2-5, with TRBD2 matching over 8 bases. CDR1 and CDR2 from the germline V gene are LNHDA and SQIVND (reference sequence). With 3 bases clipped from V and 1 base from J, the junction kept 4 bases outside the gene matches. This CDR3 is built from 15 residues. The chain's CDR3 is CASSMRLAIQETQYF. The CDR3 bases are TGTGCCAGTAGTATGAGACTAGCGATCCAAGAGACCCAGTACTTC.

The genes are TRBV4-1 and TRBJ2-1; tentative D call: TRBD2 (6 bases). Germline V gene lookup returns CDR1 MGHRA and CDR2 YSYEKL. Trimming stripped 3 bases from V and 6 bases from J, with 6 bases between. CDR3 length: 12 amino acids. The CDR3 is CASSQTSNEQFF. The CDR3 DNA reads TGCGCCAGCAGCCAGACTAGCAATGAGCAGTTCTTC.

The chain joins TRBV7-9 to TRBJ1-2; D remains ambiguous. The CDR3 runs 14 residues. Trimming shortened V by 4 bases and J by 3 bases, and 12 bases separated the two germline ends. Germline lookup yields CDR1 SEHNR and CDR2 FQNEAQ (reference sequence). CDR3 amino acids: CASSSESRHYGYTF. The CDR3 DNA is TGTGCCAGCAGCTCAGAGAGTAGACACTATGGCTACACCTTC.

This clone has only one observation. The V and J genes are TRBV5-8 and TRBJ2-3; tentative D call: TRBD1 (6 bases). Germline V gene lookup returns CDR1 SGHTS and CDR2 YDEGEE. The CDR3 is made up of 16 amino acids. V was clipped by 9 bases and J by 2 bases, with 22 bases between them. CDR3 sequence: CATSTAYRDVTDTQYF. In DNA, the CDR3 is TGTGCCACTTCCACAGCTTACAGGGATGTCACAGATACGCAGTATTTT.

The rearrangement uses TRBV27 and TRBJ2-1, with D uncertain. With 7 bases removed from V and 0 bases from J, the gap between germline ends came to 16 bases. The V gene's germline CDR1 is MNHEY and CDR2 SMNVEV (reference sequence). This CDR3 is built from 16 residues. The CDR3 loop is CASIPRRGLSYNEQFF. The CDR3 DNA follows: TGTGCCAGCATCCCTCGACGTGGCCTCTCCTACAATGAGCAGTTCTTC.

This clone was seen once. The chain uses TRBV5-1 and TRBJ1-1; no clear D. V lost 0 bases, J lost 3 bases, and 12 bases lay in between. CDR3 length: 15 residues. Germline CDR1 SGHRS, CDR2 YFSETQ. The DNA of the CDR3 is TGCGCCAGCAGCTTGGCCAGAGGGCTGCACACTGAAGCTTTCTTT. Protein: CASSLARGLHTEAFF.

The chain joins TRBV7-3 to TRBJ2-7; D may be TRBD2 (6 bases). This CDR3 region has 18 residues. Germline lookup yields CDR1 SGHTA and CDR2 FQGTGA. With 5 bases removed from V and 0 bases from J, the gap between germline ends came to 23 bases. The CDR3 nucleotides are TGTGCCAGCAGCCCAAACAACCGCGGGACTCCGAGCTCCTACGAGCAGTACTTC. It specifies CASSPNNRGTPSSYEQYF.

The rearrangement links TRBV10-2 to TRBJ2-7; TRBD1 is a possible D gene (5 bases). The CDR3 spans 11 residues. Between the trimmed V and J ends, which lost 5 bases and 5 bases, there was a span of 7 bases. Germline assignment: CDR1 WSHSY and CDR2 SAAADI. CDR3 nucleotides: TGCGCCAGCAGTTTAGGGGACGAGCAGTACTTC. This sequence encodes CASSLGDEQYF.

The chain combines TRBV7-6 with TRBJ2-2, with 8 bases lining up with TRBD2. Germline CDR1 is SGHVS and CDR2 is FNYEAQ. With 5 bases clipped from V and 7 bases from J, the junction kept 18 bases outside the gene matches. This CDR3 comprises 18 residues. Written as DNA, the CDR3 is TGTGCCAGCAGCCCCCGGGTGGATCTAGCGGGTCCCGGCGGGGAGCTGTTTTTT. Translated, it gives CASSPRVDLAGPGGELFF.

This clone was detected only a few times. This rearrangement joins TRBV27 to TRBJ1-1; D unresolved. The V end lost 0 bases, the J end lost 2 bases, and 10 bases lay between the germline ends. The CDR3 has 15 amino acids. CDR1 and CDR2 from the germline V gene are MNHEY and SMNVEV (reference sequence). CDR3 DNA: TGTGCCAGCAGTTTATCCTTCGGCTCCAACACTGAAGCTTTCTTT. This sequence encodes CASSLSFGSNTEAFF.

The chain joins TRBV6-1 to TRBJ1-1; no definite D call. Germline CDR1 and CDR2: MNHNS and SASEGT. The CDR3 has 14 amino acids. Trimming removed 1 base from V and 7 bases from J, with 13 bases in between. This CDR3 is CASSEVGQAIEAFF. In DNA, the CDR3 is TGTGCCAGCAGTGAAGTCGGCCAGGCCATTGAAGCTTTCTTT.

The chain combines TRBV5-1 with TRBJ1-1; a weak D match, TRBD1 (6 bases). Deletions cut 4 bases from V and 4 bases from J, with 17 bases between. Germline V gene data show CDR1 as SGHRS and CDR2 as YFSETQ. The CDR3 totals 15 residues. DNA of the CDR3: TGCGCCAGCAGCCCACACAGGGAAGGTGGCACTGAAGCTTTCTTT. Translated, it gives CASSPHREGGTEAFF.

About this clone itself: The same CDR3 also results from other DNA sequences found in this sample. The V call is TRBV11-2, the J call TRBJ2-7, with 8 bases identical to TRBD2. The V segment lost 1 base and the J segment 2 bases; nucleotides outside the gene matches: 1. Germline V lookup: CDR1 SGHAT, CDR2 FQNNGV. This CDR3 has 14 residues. The CDR3 reads CASSLGGLAYEQYF. The CDR3 DNA reads as TGTGCCAGCAGCTTAGGGGGACTAGCCTACGAGCAGTACTTC.